This T cell receptor beta chain stems from a study of cytomegalovirus exposure and HLA in healthy donors. The study, taken as a whole, reports: A later analysis showed that HLA-associated TCR beta chains had undergone more clonal expansion than equally common others. It was only CMV serostatus that was available as immune exposure information.

The CDR3 runs 16 residues. The ends were cut back, 6 bases at V and 2 bases at J, with 18 bases in the middle. Germline loops: CDR1 PRHDT, CDR2 FYEKMQ (reference sequence). The PCR employed 60 Vbeta primers together with 13 Jbeta primers. Measured with immunoSEQ multiplex PCR; TCRdb has only the in-frame clones, and not every one. The top ten hold roughly 1.7% of the sample, which has around 150,000 clones, approximately 62% seen once. This clone was seen once. Its specificity is not known. This TCR was recovered from a human donor in good health. The chain couples TRBV13 to TRBJ2-3, with D possibly matching TRBD2 (6 bases). Specimen: PBMCs. The CDR3 protein is CASSFTSRDFTDTQYF. Here the CDR3 DNA reads TGTGCCAGCAGTTTTACCTCTAGGGACTTCACAGATACGCAGTATTTT.